The 8 T cell receptor beta chains below come from one sample, sequenced in a study of cytomegalovirus exposure and HLA in healthy donors. PCR employed 60 Vbeta and 13 Jbeta primers. Produced via immunoSEQ multiplex PCR; TCRdb's table is partial and in-frame only. Of 90,000 or so clones in the sample, approximately 71% were seen once. Sequenced: PBMCs. Receptor source: a woman under 30 in good health and CMV-seropositive.

The chain employs TRBV19 and TRBJ2-1, with TRBD2 matching 8 bases. Trimming took 7 bases from V and 8 from J; bases not matched to a gene: 13. Per germline, CDR1 LNHDA and CDR2 SQIVND (reference sequence). The CDR3 totals 15 residues. The CDR3, as DNA: TGTGCCAGTATGCGTTCGGGTCGGGGGGGCTATGAGCAGTTCTTC. As protein: CASMRSGRGGYEQFF.

This chain uses TRBV6-1 with TRBJ2-5, with TRBD1 matching over 7 bases. This CDR3 comprises 15 residues. Trimming at V came to 6 bases and at J to 1 base, leaving 8 bases not matched to a gene. From germline, CDR1 is MNHNS and CDR2 SASEGT. The CDR3 DNA reads as TGTGCCAGCAGGGAATTCGACAGGGCCCAAGAGACCCAGTACTTC. Its protein is CASREFDRAQETQYF.

The chain joins TRBV2 to TRBJ1-1, with 10 bases identical to TRBD1. The CDR3 covers 16 residues. The ends lost 9 bases at V and 0 bases at J; junction bases unmatched: 10. Germline CDR1 and CDR2: SNHLY and FYNNEI. The CDR3 protein is CARKPDRGRVNTEAFF. CDR3 in DNA: TGTGCCAGAAAACCCGACAGGGGGCGGGTGAACACTGAAGCTTTCTTT.

V gene TRBV28 combines with J gene TRBJ2-7; tentatively, D is TRBD2 (6 bases). Trimming stripped 7 bases from V and 6 bases from J, with 16 bases between. The CDR3 runs to 13 residues. Germline V gene sequence: CDR1 MDHEN, CDR2 SYDVKM. The chain's CDR3 is CASTGGVSFEQYF. CDR3 nucleotides: TGTGCCAGCACCGGCGGGGTTTCGTTCGAGCAGTACTTC.

The gene calls are TRBV15 and TRBJ2-3; D is ambiguous. With 3 bases removed from V and 4 bases from J, the gap between germline ends came to 14 bases. The CDR3 is 15 amino acids. CDR1 LNHNV and CDR2 YYDKDF come from the germline V gene (reference sequence). The CDR3 is CATSRANTGADTQYF. For the CDR3, the DNA is TGTGCCACCAGCAGGGCGAACACGGGTGCAGATACGCAGTATTTT.

This clone has only one observation. The V call is TRBV9, the J call TRBJ2-7; 7 bases fit TRBD1. The CDR3 extends over 16 amino acids. The germline V gene encodes CDR1 SGDLS and CDR2 YYNGEE. V was pared by 3 bases and J by 0 bases, with 9 bases of the junction left unmatched. CDR3 bases: TGTGCCAGCAGCGCTCGACAGGGCTCCAGCTCCTACGAGCAGTACTTC. This translates into CASSARQGSSSYEQYF.

The chain joins TRBV9 to TRBJ2-5, with D perhaps TRBD1 (6 bases). Trimming removed 3 bases from V and 2 bases from J, with 11 bases in between. Germline V gives CDR1 SGDLS, CDR2 YYNGEE. The CDR3 extends over 14 amino acids. Here the CDR3 DNA reads TGTGCCAGCAGCGGGACAGCATCTCAAGAGACCCAGTACTTC. Translated: CASSGTASQETQYF. The whole variable domain, remainder taken from reference TRBV9 and TRBJ2-5, is DSGVTQTPKHLITATGQRVTLRCSPRSGDLSVYWYQQSLDQGLQFLIQYYNGEERAKGNILERFSAQQFPDLHSELNLSSLELGDSALYFCASSGTASQETQYFGPGTRLLVL.

This clone counts as medium-sized. The chain joins TRBV19 to TRBJ2-2; perhaps TRBD1 as D (5 bases). The CDR3 has 15 amino acids. Trimming removed 6 bases at V and 0 bases at J, with 11 bases between. CDR1 LNHDA and CDR2 SQIVND come from the germline V gene (reference sequence). The CDR3 sequence: CASRKDSSNTGELFF. In DNA, the CDR3 is TGTGCCAGTAGGAAAGACAGCTCGAACACCGGGGAGCTGTTTTTT.